This T cell receptor (beta chain) originates from a study of patients and donors after allogeneic stem cell transplantation. Germline CDR1 and CDR2: MNHEY and SVGAGI. With 2 bases removed from V and 2 bases from J, the gap between germline ends came to 9 bases. The length of the CDR3 is 14 residues. TCRdb re-called the RT-PCR reads through MiXCR, storing one row per CDR3 protein. The table shows approximately 140,000 distinct CDR3 sequences, with over 35% occurring only once. This clonotype was counted a few times. The sequence was collected from a human donor who was either an allogeneic HSCT recipient or a stem cell or donor lymphocyte infusion donor (not recorded which). It is not recorded whose cells these are; they may come from a transplant donor. Sequencing input: blood, either unsorted or a sorted T cell fraction (not recorded which). The rearrangement uses TRBV6-5 and TRBJ1-2, with D tentatively TRBD1 (5 bases). CDR3 DNA sequence: TGTGCCAGCAGTTACAGGAAGGGGAACTATGGCTACACCTTC. Its protein is CASSYRKGNYGYTF.